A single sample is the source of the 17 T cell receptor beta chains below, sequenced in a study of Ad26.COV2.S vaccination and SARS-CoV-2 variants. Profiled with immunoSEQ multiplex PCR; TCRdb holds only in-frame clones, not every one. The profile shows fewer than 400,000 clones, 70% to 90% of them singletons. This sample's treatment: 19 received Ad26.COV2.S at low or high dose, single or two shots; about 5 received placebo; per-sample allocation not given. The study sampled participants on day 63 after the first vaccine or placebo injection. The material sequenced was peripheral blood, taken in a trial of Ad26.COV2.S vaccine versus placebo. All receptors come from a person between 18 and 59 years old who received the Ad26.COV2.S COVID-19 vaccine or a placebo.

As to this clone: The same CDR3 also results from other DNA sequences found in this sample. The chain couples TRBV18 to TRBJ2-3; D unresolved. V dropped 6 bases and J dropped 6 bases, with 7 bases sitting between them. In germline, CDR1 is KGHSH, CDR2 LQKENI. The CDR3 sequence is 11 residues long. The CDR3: CASSEADTQYF. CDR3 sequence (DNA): TGTGCCAGCTCCGAGGCGGATACGCAGTATTTT.

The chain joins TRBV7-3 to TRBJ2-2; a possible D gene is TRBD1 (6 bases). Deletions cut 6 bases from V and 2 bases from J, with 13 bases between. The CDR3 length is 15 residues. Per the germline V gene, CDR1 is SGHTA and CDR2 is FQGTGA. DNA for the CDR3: TGTGCCAGCAGGAGTATACAGGGAAACACCGGGGAGCTGTTTTTT. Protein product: CASRSIQGNTGELFF. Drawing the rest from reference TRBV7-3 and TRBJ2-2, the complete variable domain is GAGVSQTPSNKVTEKGKYVELRCDPISGHTALYWYRQSLGQGPEFLIYFQGTGAADDSGLPNDRFFAVRPEGSVSTLKIQRTERGDSAVYLCASRSIQGNTGELFFGEGSRLTVL.

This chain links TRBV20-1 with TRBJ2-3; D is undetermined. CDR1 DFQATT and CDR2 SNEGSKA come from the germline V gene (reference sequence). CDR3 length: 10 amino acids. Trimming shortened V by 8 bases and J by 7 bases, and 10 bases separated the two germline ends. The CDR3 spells CSRFDYTQYF. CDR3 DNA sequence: TGCAGTCGTTTCGACTATACGCAGTATTTT.

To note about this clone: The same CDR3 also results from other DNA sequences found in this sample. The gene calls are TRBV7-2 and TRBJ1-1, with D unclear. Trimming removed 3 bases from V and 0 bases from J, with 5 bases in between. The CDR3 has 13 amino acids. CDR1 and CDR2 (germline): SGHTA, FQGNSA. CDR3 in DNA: TGTGCCAGCAGCTTGCGCATGAACACTGAAGCTTTCTTT. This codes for CASSLRMNTEAFF.

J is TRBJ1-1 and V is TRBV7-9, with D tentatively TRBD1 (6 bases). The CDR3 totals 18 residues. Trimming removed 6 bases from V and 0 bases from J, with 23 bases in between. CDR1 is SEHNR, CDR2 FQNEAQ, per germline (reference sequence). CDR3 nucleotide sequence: TGTGCCAGCAGACCCTCGGGGCAGGGGTCCCCGATGAACACTGAAGCTTTCTTT. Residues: CASRPSGQGSPMNTEAFF.

The CDR3 DNA reads as TGTGCCACCAGCAGAGACCGGGACAGGCGCTACTACGAGCAGTACTTC. It encodes CATSRDRDRRYYEQYF. V is TRBV15 and J is TRBJ2-7, with TRBD1 matching over 8 bases. Losses at the gene ends were 0 bases for V and 3 bases for J; bases not matched to a gene: 7. The germline V gene has CDR1 LNHNV and CDR2 YYDKDF (reference sequence). The CDR3 consists of 16 residues.

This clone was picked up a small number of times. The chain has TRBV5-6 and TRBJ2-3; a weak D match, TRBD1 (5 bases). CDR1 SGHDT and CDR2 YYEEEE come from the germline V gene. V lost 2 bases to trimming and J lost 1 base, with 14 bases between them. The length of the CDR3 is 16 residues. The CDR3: CASSFLVGPGTDTQYF. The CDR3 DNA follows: TGTGCCAGCAGCTTTTTGGTGGGGCCGGGCACAGATACGCAGTATTTT.

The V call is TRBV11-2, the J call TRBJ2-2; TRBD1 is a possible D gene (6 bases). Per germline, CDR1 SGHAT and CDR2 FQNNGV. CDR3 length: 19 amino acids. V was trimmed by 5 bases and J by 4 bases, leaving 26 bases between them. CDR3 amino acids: CASSPSETGLEGITGELFF. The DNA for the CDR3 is TGTGCCAGCAGCCCGAGTGAGACAGGATTAGAGGGGATCACCGGGGAGCTGTTTTTT.

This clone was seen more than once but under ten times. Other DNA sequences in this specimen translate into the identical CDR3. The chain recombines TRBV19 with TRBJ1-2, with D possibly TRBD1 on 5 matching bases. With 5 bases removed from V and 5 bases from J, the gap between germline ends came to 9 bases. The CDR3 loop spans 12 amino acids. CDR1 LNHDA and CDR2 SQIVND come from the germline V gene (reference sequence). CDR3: CASSRDGYGYTF. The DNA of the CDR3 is TGTGCCAGTAGTCGGGACGGATATGGCTACACCTTC.

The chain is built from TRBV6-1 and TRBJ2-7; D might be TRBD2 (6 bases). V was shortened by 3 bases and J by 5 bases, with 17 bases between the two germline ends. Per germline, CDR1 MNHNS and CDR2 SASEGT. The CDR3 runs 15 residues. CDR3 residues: CASSEMGGTLNEQYF. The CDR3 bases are TGTGCCAGCAGTGAGATGGGGGGAACTCTCAACGAGCAGTACTTC.

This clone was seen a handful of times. CDR3 nucleotides: TGTGCCAGCAGTTCGGCCAGGGGGTCTGAAGCTTTCTTT. Residues: CASSSARGSEAFF. V and J are TRBV6-5 and TRBJ1-1, with 7 positions matching TRBD1. Germline V gene data show CDR1 as MNHEY and CDR2 as SVGAGI. V trimming: 4 bases; J trimming: 6 bases; junction bases outside the gene matches: 5. The CDR3 is 13 residues long.

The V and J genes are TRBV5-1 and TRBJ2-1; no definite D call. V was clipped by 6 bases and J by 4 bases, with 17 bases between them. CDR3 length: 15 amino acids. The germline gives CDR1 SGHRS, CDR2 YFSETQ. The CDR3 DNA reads TGCGCCAGCACGCTAGACCGGGCTTTTTACAATGAGCAGTTCTTC. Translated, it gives CASTLDRAFYNEQFF.

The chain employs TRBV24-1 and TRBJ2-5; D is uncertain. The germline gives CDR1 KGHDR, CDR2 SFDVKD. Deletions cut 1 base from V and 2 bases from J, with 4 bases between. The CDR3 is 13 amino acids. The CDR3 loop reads CATSDLGQETQYF. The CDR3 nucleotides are TGTGCCACCAGTGATTTAGGGCAAGAGACCCAGTACTTC.

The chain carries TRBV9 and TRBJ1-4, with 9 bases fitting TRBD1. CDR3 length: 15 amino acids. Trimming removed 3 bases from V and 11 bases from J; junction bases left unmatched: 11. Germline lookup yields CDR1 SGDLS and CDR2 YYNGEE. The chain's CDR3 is CASSAADRGKEKLFF. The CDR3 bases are TGTGCCAGCAGCGCAGCCGACAGGGGGAAGGAGAAACTGTTTTTT.

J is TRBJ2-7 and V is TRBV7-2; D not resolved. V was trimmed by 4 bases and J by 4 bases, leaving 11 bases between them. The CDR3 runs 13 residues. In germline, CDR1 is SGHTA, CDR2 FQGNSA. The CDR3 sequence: CASSSPNGYEQYF. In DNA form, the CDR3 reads TGTGCCAGCAGCTCGCCTAACGGGTACGAGCAGTACTTC.

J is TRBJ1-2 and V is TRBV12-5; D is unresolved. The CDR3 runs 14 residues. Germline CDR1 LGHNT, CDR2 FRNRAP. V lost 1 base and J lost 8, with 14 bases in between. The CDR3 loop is CASGLEAAVGGYTF. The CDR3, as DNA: TGTGCTAGTGGTTTGGAGGCGGCGGTTGGGGGCTACACCTTC.

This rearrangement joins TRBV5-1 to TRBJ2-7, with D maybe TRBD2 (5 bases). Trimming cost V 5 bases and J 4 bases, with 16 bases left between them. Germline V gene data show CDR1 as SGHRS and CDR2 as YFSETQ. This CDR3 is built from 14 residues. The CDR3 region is CASRGAGVLYEQYF. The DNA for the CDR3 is TGCGCCAGCAGGGGTGCCGGGGTCCTGTACGAGCAGTACTTC.